This TCR beta chain derives from a study of blood T cell repertoires in COVID-19. The repertoire was sequenced with immunoSEQ multiplex PCR; TCRdb's copy has only in-frame clones and lacks some. The sample includes roughly 430,000 clones, approximately 86% seen only once; the top ten take approximately 2%. This clone was found once. Germline values: CDR1 PRHDT, CDR2 FYEKMQ (reference sequence). This CDR3 contains 12 residues. Trimming removed 6 bases from V and 5 bases from J, with 10 bases in between. The V and J genes are TRBV13 and TRBJ1-1; maybe TRBD1 (6 bases). The receptor was isolated from a woman aged 40 to 49 with acute COVID-19. Sequencing input: PBMCs or T cells enriched from blood (not recorded which). The CDR3 loop is CASRQRGTEAFF. The CDR3 DNA reads TGTGCCAGCAGACAAAGGGGGACTGAAGCTTTCTTT.